This T cell receptor (beta chain) originates from a study of blood T cell repertoires in COVID-19. Study-wide background: Material from acute and convalescent COVID-19 was sourced from the United States, Italy and Spain. Sources were T cells, B-cell-depleted T cells, or PBMCs; the material itself was cDNA or gDNA.

As handled by the study authors: Reference gene primer amplification gave nucleated cell count estimates. Profiled with immunoSEQ multiplex PCR; TCRdb holds only in-frame clones, not every one. The DNA gave D and trimming, while V, J and clone size come from that table. The sample holds about 370,000 clones, around 87% seen once. The CDR3 loop spans 17 amino acids. Germline lookup yields CDR1 ENHRY and CDR2 SYGVKD. Deletions cut 9 bases from V and 2 bases from J, with 22 bases between. Enrolment of Seattle patients took place during active infection, and they were followed longitudinally. This chain links TRBV10-3 with TRBJ1-4; D perhaps matches TRBD1 (5 bases). The sample was peripheral blood. This clonotype was sampled from a woman younger than 45 with COVID-19, enrolled during active disease. CDR3 amino acids: CAIYRGCFDRTNEKLFF. DNA for the CDR3: TGTGCCATTTACCGGGGGTGTTTTGATAGGACTAATGAAAAACTGTTTTTT.